This T cell receptor (beta chain) was profiled in a study of blood T cell repertoires in COVID-19. Authors' analysis steps: Quantification of nucleated cells was approximated via reference gene primer amplification. Sequencing was performed with immunoSEQ multiplex PCR; in TCRdb, only in-frame clones are kept and a portion is missing. V and J calls and clone size are given by that table; D and trimming were obtained from the DNA. The data show 68,000 or so clones, approximately 80% seen once. Per the germline V gene, CDR1 is SGHTA and CDR2 is FQGNSA. Losses at the gene ends were 5 bases for V and 2 bases for J; bases not matched to a gene: 8. The CDR3 has 15 residues.

This clonotype was obtained from a human donor in a cohort sampled during active COVID-19. The rearrangement links TRBV7-2 to TRBJ2-7; 8 bases align to TRBD1. Sequences were obtained from peripheral blood. CDR3 in amino acids: CASSAAGTGAYEQYF. Written as DNA, the CDR3 is TGTGCCAGCAGCGCCGCCGGGACAGGAGCCTACGAGCAGTACTTC.